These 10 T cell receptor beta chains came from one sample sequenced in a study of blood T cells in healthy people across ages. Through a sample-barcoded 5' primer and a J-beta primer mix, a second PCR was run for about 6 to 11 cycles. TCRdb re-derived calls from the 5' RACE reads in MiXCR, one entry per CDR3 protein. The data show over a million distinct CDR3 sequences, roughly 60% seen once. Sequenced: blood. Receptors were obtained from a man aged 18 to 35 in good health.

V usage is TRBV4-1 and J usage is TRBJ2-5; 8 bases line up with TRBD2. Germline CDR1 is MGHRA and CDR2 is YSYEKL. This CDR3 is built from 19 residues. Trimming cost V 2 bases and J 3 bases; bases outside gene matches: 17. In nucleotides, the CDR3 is TGCGCCAGCAGCCAACATCGACTAGCGCCCCTGAAAATGAAAGAGACCCAGTACTTC. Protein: CASSQHRLAPLKMKETQYF.

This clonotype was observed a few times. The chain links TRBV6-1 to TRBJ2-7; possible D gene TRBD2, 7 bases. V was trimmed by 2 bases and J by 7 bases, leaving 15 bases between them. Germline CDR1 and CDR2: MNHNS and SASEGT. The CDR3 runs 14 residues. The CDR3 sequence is CASSEKEGGNEQYF. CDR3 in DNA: TGTGCCAGCAGTGAAAAGGAGGGGGGGAATGAGCAGTACTTC.

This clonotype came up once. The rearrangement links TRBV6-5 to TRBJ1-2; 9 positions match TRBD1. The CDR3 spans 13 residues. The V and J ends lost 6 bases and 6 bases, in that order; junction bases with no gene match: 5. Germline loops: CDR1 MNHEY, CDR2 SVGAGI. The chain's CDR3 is CASRIGQGNGYTF. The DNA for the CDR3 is TGTGCCAGCAGAATCGGACAGGGGAATGGCTACACCTTC.

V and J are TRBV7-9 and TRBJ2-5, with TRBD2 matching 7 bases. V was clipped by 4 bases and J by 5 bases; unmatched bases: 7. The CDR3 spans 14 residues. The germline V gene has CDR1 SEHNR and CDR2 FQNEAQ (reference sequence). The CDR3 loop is CASSSMGGRETQYF. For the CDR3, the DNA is TGTGCCAGCAGCTCCATGGGGGGGAGGGAGACCCAGTACTTC.

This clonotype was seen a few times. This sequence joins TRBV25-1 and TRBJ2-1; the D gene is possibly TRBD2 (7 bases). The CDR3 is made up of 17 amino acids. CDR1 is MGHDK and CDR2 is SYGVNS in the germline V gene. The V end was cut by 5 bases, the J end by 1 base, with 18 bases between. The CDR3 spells CASSNLRGRGSYNEQFF. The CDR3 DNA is TGTGCCAGCAGTAACCTTCGAGGGAGGGGGTCCTACAATGAGCAGTTCTTC.

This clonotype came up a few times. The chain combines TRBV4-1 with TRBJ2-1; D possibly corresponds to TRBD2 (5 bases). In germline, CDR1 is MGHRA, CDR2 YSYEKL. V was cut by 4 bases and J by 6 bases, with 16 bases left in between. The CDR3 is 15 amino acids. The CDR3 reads CASSPSDTSPNEQFF. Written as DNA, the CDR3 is TGCGCCAGCAGCCCCTCAGACACTAGTCCCAATGAGCAGTTCTTC.

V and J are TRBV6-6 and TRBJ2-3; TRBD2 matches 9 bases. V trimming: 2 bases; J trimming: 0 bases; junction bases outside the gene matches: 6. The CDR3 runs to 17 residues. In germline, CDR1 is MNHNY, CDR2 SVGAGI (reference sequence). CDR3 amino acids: CASSYGAGGPSTDTQYF. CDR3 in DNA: TGTGCCAGCAGTTACGGGGCGGGGGGGCCTAGCACAGATACGCAGTATTTT.

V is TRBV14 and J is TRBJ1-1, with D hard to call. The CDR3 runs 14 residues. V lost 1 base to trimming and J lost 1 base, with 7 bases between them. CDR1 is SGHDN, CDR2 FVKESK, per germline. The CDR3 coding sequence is TGTGCCAGCAGCCAAGGACTGCGGAACACTGAAGCTTTCTTT. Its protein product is CASSQGLRNTEAFF.

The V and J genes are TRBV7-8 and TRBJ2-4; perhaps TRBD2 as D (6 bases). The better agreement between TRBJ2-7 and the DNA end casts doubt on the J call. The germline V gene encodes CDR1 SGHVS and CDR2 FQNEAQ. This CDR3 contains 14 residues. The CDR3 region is CASSLRDWVYEQYF. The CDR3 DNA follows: TGTGCCAGCAGCCTACGGGACTGGGTCTACGAGCAGTACTTC.

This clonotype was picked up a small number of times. CDR3 DNA: TGTGCCAGCAGTCCGTTATGGCCCCAAGAGACCCAGTACTTC. It codes for CASSPLWPQETQYF. The V call is TRBV27, the J call TRBJ2-5; D gene unclear. The germline gives CDR1 MNHEY, CDR2 SMNVEV (reference sequence). This CDR3 region has 14 residues. V lost 5 bases and J 1 base, leaving 11 bases between the germline ends.